These 30 T cell receptor beta chains were sequenced from one sample in a study of CD8+ T cells in alopecia areata. Treatment meaning: oral pan-JAK inhibitor, 5-10 mg twice daily. Extracted RNA was reverse transcribed, and the resulting cDNA served as sequencing template. Measured with immunoSEQ multiplex PCR; TCRdb has only the in-frame clones, and not every one. The data contain some 160,000 clones, approximately 65% of them singletons. This specimen consisted of CD4+ T cells sorted from blood, obtained at week 4, from a patient treated with tofacitinib. These receptor sequences come from a human donor with alopecia areata.

The sample holds a few counts of this clone. The V call is TRBV29-1, the J call TRBJ2-5; D gene uncertain. Germline V lookup: CDR1 SQVTM, CDR2 ANQGSEA. Between the trimmed V and J ends, which lost 7 bases and 2 bases, there was a span of 14 bases. This CDR3 has 13 residues. CDR3 residues: CSGERASQETQYF. The CDR3 region has the DNA TGCAGCGGGGAAAGGGCTAGTCAAGAGACCCAGTACTTC. The entire variable domain, with the rest obtained from reference TRBV29-1 and TRBJ2-5, is as follows: SAVISQKPSRDICQRGTSLTIQCQVDSQVTMMFWYRQQPGQSLTLIATANQGSEATYESGFVIDKFPISRPNLTFSTLTVSNMSPEDSSIYLCSGERASQETQYFGPGTRLLVL.

J is TRBJ2-1 and V is TRBV5-4; D is possibly TRBD1 (7 bases). The germline gives CDR1 SGHNT, CDR2 YYREEE (reference sequence). V lost 0 bases to trimming and J lost 0 bases, with 10 bases between them. This CDR3 spans 16 amino acids. The CDR3 nucleotides are TGTGCCAGCAGCTTGGGGGGGGACAGCTCCTACAATGAGCAGTTCTTC. It is translated as CASSLGGDSSYNEQFF.

The rearrangement joins TRBV7-9 to TRBJ1-5; D uncertain. The CDR3 is made up of 15 amino acids. Germline values: CDR1 SEHNR, CDR2 FQNEAQ (reference sequence). V lost 4 bases and J 5 bases, leaving 15 bases between the germline ends. CDR3 in amino acids: CASSSEGPTYQPQHF. CDR3 sequence (DNA): TGTGCCAGCAGCTCCGAGGGCCCTACTTATCAGCCCCAGCATTTT.

This clone was counted between two and nine times. V gene TRBV7-2 combines with J gene TRBJ1-5; weak D call: TRBD1 (6 bases). From germline, CDR1 is SGHTA and CDR2 FQGNSA. The CDR3 is 15 amino acids. The V gene lost 8 bases and the J gene lost 5 bases, with 19 bases spanning the gap. The CDR3 DNA reads as TGTGCCAGCCGCGCGGACAGTTTTTCCCATCAGCCCCAGCATTTT. Amino acids: CASRADSFSHQPQHF.

This chain links TRBV18 with TRBJ1-5; perhaps TRBD1 as D (5 bases). CDR1 is KGHSH, CDR2 LQKENI, per germline. V was pared by 5 bases and J by 0 bases, with 8 bases between. The CDR3 spans 14 residues. CDR3 sequence reads: CASSATDSNQPQHF. CDR3 nucleotide sequence: TGTGCCAGCTCAGCGACAGATAGCAATCAGCCCCAGCATTTT.

This clone was counted a single time. The CDR3 DNA is TGTGCCAGCAGTGATGGGTCAGGGTGGACCGGGGAGCTGTTTTTT. Translated: CASSDGSGWTGELFF. The J gene is TRBJ2-2, the V gene TRBV25-1; D may be TRBD1 (5 bases). V lost 3 bases and J 5 bases, leaving 13 bases between the germline ends. The germline V gene encodes CDR1 MGHDK and CDR2 SYGVNS. This CDR3 has 15 amino acids.

The rearrangement joins TRBV5-4 to TRBJ1-1; D is unclear. V was clipped by 4 bases and J by 4 bases, with 11 bases between them. Germline CDR1 reads SGHNT; CDR2 reads YYREEE (reference sequence). The CDR3 loop spans 13 amino acids. The CDR3 protein is CASSNSTATEAFF. The CDR3 DNA reads TGTGCCAGCAGCAATAGCACAGCCACTGAAGCTTTCTTT.

The chain carries TRBV2 and TRBJ2-1, with 8 bases fitting TRBD2. The germline V gene encodes CDR1 SNHLY and CDR2 FYNNEI. The ends lost 5 bases at V and 7 bases at J; junction bases unmatched: 10. The CDR3 sequence is 15 residues long. CDR3 DNA: TGTGCCAGCAGTTACCCCGAGACTAGCGCGAATGAGCAGTTCTTC. This translates into CASSYPETSANEQFF.

The chain recombines TRBV2 with TRBJ2-1; D is perhaps TRBD2 (5 bases). The CDR3 is 14 amino acids. Germline V gene data show CDR1 as SNHLY and CDR2 as FYNNEI. Trimming stripped 5 bases from V and 1 base from J, with 9 bases between. CDR3 amino acids: CASSPRASYNEQFF. Here the CDR3 DNA reads TGTGCCAGCAGTCCGAGGGCGTCCTACAATGAGCAGTTCTTC.

The rearrangement uses TRBV6-5 and TRBJ1-5; D is possibly TRBD1 (5 bases). Germline V gives CDR1 MNHEY, CDR2 SVGAGI. The CDR3 length is 13 residues. Trimming left V 6 bases short and J 6 bases short, with 12 bases between. CDR3 loop: CASSQGLSQPQHF. The CDR3 bases are TGTGCCAGCAGCCAGGGTCTGAGTCAGCCCCAGCATTTT.

V usage is TRBV29-1 and J usage is TRBJ2-5, with 10 nucleotides matching TRBD1. The CDR3 is 14 residues long. The V and J ends lost 7 bases and 4 bases, in that order; junction bases with no gene match: 9. In germline, CDR1 is SQVTM, CDR2 ANQGSEA. CDR3 amino acids: CSAGQGTVGETQYF. The CDR3 nucleotides read TGCAGCGCGGGACAGGGGACGGTCGGAGAGACCCAGTACTTC.

This chain uses TRBV25-1 with TRBJ2-7, with unresolved D. Germline CDR1 is MGHDK and CDR2 is SYGVNS. V shed 4 bases and J shed 3 bases, with 10 bases lying between them. This CDR3 region has 13 residues. In DNA, the CDR3 is TGTGCCAGCAGTGCCACAGAAGACTACGAGCAGTACTTC. Amino acids: CASSATEDYEQYF.

This chain connects TRBV30 to TRBJ1-5, with TRBD1 as a possible D gene (5 bases). Germline assignment: CDR1 GTSNPN and CDR2 SVGIG (reference sequence). The germline V and J ends were trimmed by 7 bases and 0 bases, with 13 bases remaining between them. This CDR3 is 14 amino acids long. The CDR3 region is CASSDRYSNQPQHF. Here the CDR3 DNA reads TGTGCCTCCTCCGACAGATATAGCAATCAGCCCCAGCATTTT.

The chain combines TRBV29-1 with TRBJ2-1; perhaps TRBD2 as D (7 bases). The V gene lost 5 bases and the J gene lost 5 bases, with 16 bases spanning the gap. The germline V gene encodes CDR1 SQVTM and CDR2 ANQGSEA. This CDR3 has 14 amino acids. The CDR3 sequence is CSVWGGGMDNEQFF. The CDR3 DNA sequence: TGCAGCGTTTGGGGGGGCGGTATGGACAATGAGCAGTTCTTC.

About this clone itself: Within the sample, other DNA sequences also encode this same CDR3. The CDR3, as DNA: TGTGCCTGGAGCGCCGGCGGTTCCAATCAGCCCCAGCATTTT. This encodes CAWSAGGSNQPQHF. The chain employs TRBV30 and TRBJ1-5; D is unresolved. The V end was cut by 3 bases, the J end by 3 bases, with 12 bases between. There are 14 residues in the CDR3. Germline loops: CDR1 GTSNPN, CDR2 SVGIG (reference sequence).

The gene calls are TRBV30 and TRBJ1-2; D gene unclear. Looked up from germline, CDR1 is GTSNPN and CDR2 is SVGIG (reference sequence). This CDR3 region has 13 residues. The germline V and J ends were trimmed by 6 bases and 2 bases, with 13 bases remaining between them. DNA of the CDR3: TGTGCCTGTGGGCAATCGGCCAACTATGGCTACACCTTC. Encoded protein: CACGQSANYGYTF.

There are a few counts of this clone. The sample has other DNA sequences that encode this CDR3 too. The chain recombines TRBV29-1 with TRBJ2-7; no firm D call. The V gene lost 3 bases and the J gene lost 2 bases, with 8 bases spanning the gap. Germline V gives CDR1 SQVTM, CDR2 ANQGSEA. The length of the CDR3 is 12 residues. The CDR3 is CSVETGTYEQYF. CDR3 nucleotides: TGCAGCGTTGAGACCGGCACCTACGAGCAGTACTTC.

This clone was detected only a few times. The rearrangement joins TRBV29-1 to TRBJ2-7, with D possibly matching TRBD2 (5 bases). CDR1 is SQVTM, CDR2 ANQGSEA, per germline. Deletions cut 4 bases from V and 7 bases from J, with 17 bases between. This CDR3 contains 13 residues. CDR3 sequence (DNA): TGCAGCGTTGGAGGGCAGTCCCTCCGGGAGCAGTACTTC. This translates into CSVGGQSLREQYF.

The chain combines TRBV29-1 with TRBJ2-2; D perhaps matches TRBD2 (5 bases). Germline CDR1 reads SQVTM; CDR2 reads ANQGSEA. V lost 3 bases and J 2 bases, leaving 10 bases between the germline ends. This CDR3 contains 14 residues. The DNA of the CDR3 is TGCAGCGTTGAGGGAGACGTTAACACCGGGGAGCTGTTTTTT. This encodes CSVEGDVNTGELFF.

This chain joins TRBV29-1 and TRBJ1-5, with D unclear. The V end lost 4 bases, the J end lost 6 bases, and 10 bases lay between the germline ends. The CDR3 totals 12 residues. The germline V gene has CDR1 SQVTM and CDR2 ANQGSEA. The CDR3 DNA reads TGCAGCGTTGTTACACCTGGTCAGCCCCAGCATTTT. Protein: CSVVTPGQPQHF.

The chain has TRBV6-5 and TRBJ2-7; 8 bases are shared with TRBD1. The CDR3 is made up of 14 amino acids. J was trimmed by 1 base and V by 2 bases; bases with no gene match: 1. Germline values: CDR1 MNHEY, CDR2 SVGAGI. In DNA, the CDR3 is TGTGCCAGCAGTTACACAGGGGGTTCCTACGAGCAGTACTTC. It specifies CASSYTGGSYEQYF.

The chain recombines TRBV6-1 with TRBJ1-1; perhaps TRBD1 as D (6 bases). Germline CDR1 and CDR2: MNHNS and SASEGT. Deletions cut 5 bases from V and 10 bases from J, with 17 bases between. This CDR3 has 13 amino acids. CDR3 residues: CASSLGTQDGAFF. The CDR3 coding sequence is TGTGCCAGCAGTCTCGGGACACAGGATGGAGCTTTCTTT.

The chain is built from TRBV7-2 and TRBJ2-5, with no clear D. This CDR3 is 12 amino acids long. The V gene's germline CDR1 is SGHTA and CDR2 FQGNSA. Deletions cut 0 bases from V and 5 bases from J, with 4 bases between. CDR3 region: CASSLAAETQYF. CDR3 nucleotide sequence: TGTGCCAGCAGCTTAGCGGCGGAGACCCAGTACTTC.

The V call is TRBV29-1, the J call TRBJ1-4; possibly TRBD1 for D (5 bases). Trimming stripped 6 bases from V and 4 bases from J, with 9 bases between. The CDR3 runs to 12 residues. Germline V gives CDR1 SQVTM, CDR2 ANQGSEA. CDR3 DNA sequence: TGCAGCGTCGGGGACGGTAATGAAAAACTGTTTTTT. Residues: CSVGDGNEKLFF.

The chain couples TRBV29-1 to TRBJ1-1; 7 bases match TRBD1. Trimming took 7 bases from V and 0 from J; bases not matched to a gene: 5. This CDR3 has 13 amino acids. Germline V gene lookup returns CDR1 SQVTM and CDR2 ANQGSEA. For the CDR3, the DNA is TGCAGCGCACTGACAGGGATGAACACTGAAGCTTTCTTT. The encoded protein is CSALTGMNTEAFF.

The V call is TRBV7-9, the J call TRBJ2-7, with a weak D call TRBD1 (5 bases). CDR1 and CDR2 from the germline V gene are SEHNR and FQNEAQ (reference sequence). CDR3 length equals 13 residues. Trimming stripped 3 bases from V and 2 bases from J, with 8 bases between. The CDR3 DNA is TGTGCCAGCAGCTTGGACAATCCCTACGAGCAGTACTTC. It specifies CASSLDNPYEQYF.

The chain's CDR3 is CAWSVGGGRDTQYF. The CDR3 region has the DNA TGTGCCTGGAGTGTAGGCGGGGGGCGGGATACGCAGTATTTT. The gene calls are TRBV30 and TRBJ2-3; 8 bases align to TRBD2. Looked up from germline, CDR1 is GTSNPN and CDR2 is SVGIG (reference sequence). This CDR3 contains 14 residues. Losses at the gene ends were 0 bases for V and 6 bases for J; bases not matched to a gene: 5.

The rearrangement uses TRBV9 and TRBJ2-2, with D perhaps TRBD2 (7 bases). V dropped 2 bases and J dropped 8 bases, with 22 bases sitting between them. This CDR3 is 17 amino acids long. Germline-derived CDR1 and CDR2 are SGDLS and YYNGEE. CDR3 DNA sequence: TGTGCCAGCAGCGTGGACGGACTAGGAGGGGGTGGAGGGGAGCTGTTTTTT. Translation gives CASSVDGLGGGGGELFF.

The rearrangement links TRBV19 to TRBJ1-5; D is undetermined. This CDR3 region has 15 residues. Deletions cut 3 bases from V and 7 bases from J, with 16 bases between. Germline CDR1 is LNHDA and CDR2 is SQIVND (reference sequence). CDR3 residues: CASSIGVVARQPQHF. The CDR3 nucleotides are TGTGCCAGTAGTATCGGAGTGGTGGCGAGGCAGCCCCAGCATTTT.

The gene calls are TRBV7-2 and TRBJ1-2; the match to TRBD1 covers 7 bases. Germline-derived CDR1 and CDR2 are SGHTA and FQGNSA. The J segment lost 4 bases and the V segment lost 5 bases, leaving 10 bases of the junction unmatched. The CDR3 has 15 residues. The DNA for the CDR3 is TGTGCCAGCAGCACCATAGGGGGCGCCAGCTATGGCTACACCTTC. It translates to CASSTIGGASYGYTF.